Below are 16 T cell receptor beta chains sequenced from a single sample in a study of read filtering for tumor transcriptome and immune sequencing. From around 440 ng of RNA, a library with molecular barcoded alpha/delta and beta/gamma adaptors was made. Each CDR3 protein is one row after TCRdb ran MiXCR on the reads. In the table there are around 41,000 distinct CDR3 sequences, over 9.5% of which are singletons. The sample consisted of a population of CD138-negative cells sorted from bone marrow. All receptors derive from a donor older than 35 with multiple myeloma.

This clonotype was detected ten times or more. The DNA of the CDR3 is TGTGCCAGCAGCTCTGGTCCTGCGGAAAAACTGTTTTTT. Protein: CASSSGPAEKLFF. The chain has TRBV7-2 and TRBJ1-4; D is unresolved. V was shortened by 4 bases and J by 8 bases, with 11 bases between the two germline ends. This CDR3 contains 13 residues. Germline V gene sequence: CDR1 SGHTA, CDR2 FQGNSA.

With respect to this clonotype: A much bigger clone sits one base away, suggesting this may be a read error. The rearrangement uses TRBV20-1 and TRBJ2-5; D remains unclear. Germline-derived CDR1 and CDR2 are DFQATT and SNEGSKA (reference sequence). CDR3 length equals 12 residues. This chain's CDR3 is CGAMLRQETQYF. DNA of the CDR3: TGCGGTGCTATGCTCAGACAAGAGACCCAGTACTTC.

This clonotype was counted many times. The rearrangement joins TRBV28 to TRBJ2-5; tentatively, D is TRBD2 (7 bases). Germline lookup yields CDR1 MDHEN and CDR2 SYDVKM. The CDR3 length is 13 residues. The V end was cut by 6 bases, the J end by 5 bases, with 13 bases between. CDR3 sequence reads: CASRGGAFETQYF. In DNA, the CDR3 is TGTGCCAGCAGAGGGGGGGCCTTTGAGACCCAGTACTTC. Full variable domain (rest looked up from reference TRBV28 and TRBJ2-5): DVKVTQSSRYLVKRTGEKVFLECVQDMDHENMFWYRQDPGLGLRLIYFSYDVKMKEKGDIPEGYSVSREKKERFSLILESASTNQTSMYLCASRGGAFETQYFGPGTRLLVL.

This clonotype occurred many times. This sequence joins TRBV20-1 and TRBJ2-3; 8 nucleotides match TRBD2. Trimming cost V 6 bases and J 3 bases; bases outside gene matches: 11. The CDR3 has 15 residues. Germline CDR1 reads DFQATT; CDR2 reads SNEGSKA (reference sequence). CDR3 sequence: CSAHNGGAKTDTQYF. The CDR3 DNA reads TGCAGTGCCCATAACGGGGGGGCAAAGACAGATACGCAGTATTTT.

Remarks on this clonotype: This clone may be a read error of a much larger clone one base away. The chain's CDR3 is CATQVGTLTDTQYF. The CDR3 region has the DNA TGTGCTACCCAAGTTGGCACACTAACAGATACGCAGTATTTT. J is TRBJ2-3 and V is TRBV12-5; D not resolved. The CDR3 runs to 14 residues. Germline loops: CDR1 LGHNT, CDR2 FRNRAP. The ends were cut back, 10 bases at V and 3 bases at J, with 17 bases in the middle.

The chain combines TRBV19 with TRBJ2-3; D not certain. V shed 3 bases and J shed 1 base, with 14 bases lying between them. CDR3 length: 16 residues. Germline CDR1 and CDR2: LNHDA and SQIVND (reference sequence). The DNA of the CDR3 is TGTGCCAGTAGTATTACCCTGGGGATACGCACAGATACGCAGTATTTT. This codes for CASSITLGIRTDTQYF. The full variable domain, completed using reference TRBV19 and TRBJ2-3, is DGGITQSPKYLFRKEGQNVTLSCEQNLNHDAMYWYRQDPGQGLRLIYYSQIVNDFQKGDIAEGYSVSREKKESFPLTVTSAQKNPTAFYLCASSITLGIRTDTQYFGPGTRLTVL.

The chain uses TRBV7-2 and TRBJ2-1; 16 positions agree with TRBD2. After removal of 5 bases from V and 10 bases from J, the junction contained 11 bases not matched to a gene. The germline V gene encodes CDR1 SGHTA and CDR2 FQGNSA. The CDR3 length is 17 residues. The DNA for the CDR3 is TGTGCCAGCAGCGTATCCGGGACTAGCGGGGGGGCCAAGGAGCAGTTCTTC. This codes for CASSVSGTSGGAKEQFF.

This clonotype has ten or more counts. The J gene is TRBJ2-1, the V gene TRBV6-1, with no clear D. Germline CDR1 and CDR2: MNHNS and SASEGT. The CDR3 has 15 amino acids. Trimming shortened V by 1 base and J by 5 bases, and 12 bases separated the two germline ends. The CDR3 region has the DNA TGTGCCAGCAGTGAAGGATGGGCCGAGAACAATGAGCAGTTCTTC. It is translated as CASSEGWAENNEQFF.

Many counts were recorded for this clonotype. This chain links TRBV5-5 with TRBJ1-1, with D tentatively TRBD1 (5 bases). Trimming shortened V by 4 bases and J by 3 bases, and 13 bases separated the two germline ends. Looked up from germline, CDR1 is SGHKS and CDR2 is YYEKEE (reference sequence). This CDR3 is 14 amino acids long. As DNA, the CDR3 is TGTGCCAGCAGCAACGGGGCGGAGTACACTGAAGCTTTCTTT. This encodes CASSNGAEYTEAFF.

Worth noting for this clonotype: Given a much more abundant clone one base away, this may be a read error. This chain uses TRBV6-1 with TRBJ2-1; possible D gene TRBD2, 5 bases. The germline V gene encodes CDR1 MNHNS and CDR2 SASEGT. This CDR3 has 13 residues. The CDR3 loop is CASRLLDYSEQFF. CDR3 nucleotides: TGTGCCAGCAGACTACTAGACTACAGTGAGCAGTTCTTC.

This clonotype has at least ten counts. V usage is TRBV5-1 and J usage is TRBJ2-5, with D unresolved. Trimming removed 0 bases at V and 5 bases at J, with 8 bases between. Germline-derived CDR1 and CDR2 are SGHRS and YFSETQ. The CDR3 extends over 13 amino acids. CDR3 DNA: TGCGCCAGCAGCTTGGCGGGCTGGGAGACCCAGTACTTC. The encoded protein is CASSLAGWETQYF.

This clonotype was counted ten times or more. The chain is built from TRBV27 and TRBJ1-5; maybe TRBD1 (6 bases). The germline V gene has CDR1 MNHEY and CDR2 SMNVEV (reference sequence). Trimming took 3 bases from V and 6 from J, leaving 9 bases between them. CDR3 length: 13 residues. Here the CDR3 reads CASSLGARQPQHF. DNA of the CDR3: TGTGCCAGCAGTTTGGGGGCGCGTCAGCCCCAGCATTTT.

This clonotype was seen only once. This chain connects TRBV20-1 to TRBJ2-1; D may be TRBD1 or TRBD2 (5 bases each). This CDR3 is built from 16 residues. Germline V gene data show CDR1 as DFQATT and CDR2 as SNEGSKA (reference sequence). Trimming shortened V by 3 bases and J by 0 bases, and 15 bases separated the two germline ends. Here the CDR3 DNA reads TGCAGTGCTAGGGCCCCGGGACGGAGCTCCTACAATGAGCAGTTCTTC. Its translation is CSARAPGRSSYNEQFF.

The table lists this clonotype with many counts. V and J are TRBV5-1 and TRBJ2-5, with 8 bases fitting TRBD1. The germline V gene has CDR1 SGHRS and CDR2 YFSETQ. This CDR3 contains 12 residues. With 5 bases clipped from V and 5 bases from J, the junction kept 2 bases outside the gene matches. CDR3 DNA: TGCGCCAGCAGACGGACAGGGGAGACCCAGTACTTC. Its translation: CASRRTGETQYF.

In the case of this clonotype: No conserved phenylalanine or tryptophan is present at the end of the CDR3, so a read error is the likely explanation. The genes are TRBV6-5 and TRBJ2-6, with 8 positions matching TRBD1. CDR3 length equals 18 residues. From germline, CDR1 is MNHEY and CDR2 SVGAGI. The CDR3 DNA reads as TGTGGCAGCAGTTTACGGGGACAGGCCAACTCTGGGGCCAACGTCCTGACTCTC. Encoded protein: CGSSLRGQANSGANVLTL.

This clonotype was recorded many times. One junction end disagrees with the germline gene, perhaps due to a read error. This rearrangement joins TRBV20-1 to TRBJ1-2, with D maybe TRBD1 (6 bases). Per the germline V gene, CDR1 is DFQATT and CDR2 is SNEGSKA (reference sequence). The CDR3 is 12 amino acids. CDR3: CGANRATHGYTF. CDR3 DNA sequence: TGCGGTGCTAACAGGGCAACTCATGGCTACACCTTC.